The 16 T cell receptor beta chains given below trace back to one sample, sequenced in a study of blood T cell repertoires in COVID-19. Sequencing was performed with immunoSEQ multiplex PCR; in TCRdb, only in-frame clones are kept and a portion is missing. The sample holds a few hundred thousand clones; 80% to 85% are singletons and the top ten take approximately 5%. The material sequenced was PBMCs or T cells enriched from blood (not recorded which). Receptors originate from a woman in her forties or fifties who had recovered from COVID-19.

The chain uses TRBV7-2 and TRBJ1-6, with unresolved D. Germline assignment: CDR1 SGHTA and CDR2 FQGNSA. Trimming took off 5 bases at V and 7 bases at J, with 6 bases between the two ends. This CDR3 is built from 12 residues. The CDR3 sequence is CASSIMNSPLHF. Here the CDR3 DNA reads TGTGCCAGCAGCATCATGAATTCACCCCTCCACTTT.

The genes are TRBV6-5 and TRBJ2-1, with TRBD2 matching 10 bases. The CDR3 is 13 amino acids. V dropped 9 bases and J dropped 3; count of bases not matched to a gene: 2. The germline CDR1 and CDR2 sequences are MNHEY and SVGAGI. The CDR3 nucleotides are TGTGCCAGTCAGCGGGAGGGCTACAATGAGCAGTTCTTC. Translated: CASQREGYNEQFF.

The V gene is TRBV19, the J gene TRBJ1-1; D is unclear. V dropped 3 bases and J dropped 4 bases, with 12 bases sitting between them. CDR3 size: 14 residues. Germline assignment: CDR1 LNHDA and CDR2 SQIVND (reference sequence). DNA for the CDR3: TGTGCCAGTAGTATCGGGGTGTCGGGCACTGAAGCTTTCTTT. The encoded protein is CASSIGVSGTEAFF.

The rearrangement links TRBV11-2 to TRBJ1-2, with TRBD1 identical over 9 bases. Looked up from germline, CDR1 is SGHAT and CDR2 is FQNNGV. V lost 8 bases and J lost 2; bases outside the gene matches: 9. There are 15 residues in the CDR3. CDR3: CASSGPGQGNYGYTF. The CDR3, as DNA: TGTGCCAGCTCGGGGCCAGGACAGGGGAACTATGGCTACACCTTC.

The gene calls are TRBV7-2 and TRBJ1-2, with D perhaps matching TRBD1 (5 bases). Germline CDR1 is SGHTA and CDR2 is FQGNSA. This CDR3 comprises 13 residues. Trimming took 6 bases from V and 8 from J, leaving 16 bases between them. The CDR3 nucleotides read TGTGCCAGCAGTTTACAGGTCCTCCCAGGCTACACCTTC. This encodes CASSLQVLPGYTF.

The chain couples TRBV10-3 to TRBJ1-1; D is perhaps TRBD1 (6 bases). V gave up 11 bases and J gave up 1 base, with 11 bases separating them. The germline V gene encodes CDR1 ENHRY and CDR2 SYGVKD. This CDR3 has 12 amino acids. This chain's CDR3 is CAQKGENTEAFF. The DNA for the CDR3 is TGTGCCCAAAAGGGGGAGAACACTGAAGCTTTCTTT.

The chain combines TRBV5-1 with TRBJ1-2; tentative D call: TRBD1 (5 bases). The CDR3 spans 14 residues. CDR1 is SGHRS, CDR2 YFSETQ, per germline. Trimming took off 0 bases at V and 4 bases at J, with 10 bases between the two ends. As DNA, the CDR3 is TGCGCCAGCAGCTTGGCAGGGCCTATCTATGGCTACACCTTC. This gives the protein CASSLAGPIYGYTF.

CDR3 nucleotide sequence: TGCGCCAGCAGCTTGGTTCAGGGGGGATTGGAGTCACCCCTCCACTTT. It translates to CASSLVQGGLESPLHF. V is TRBV5-1 and J is TRBJ1-6; TRBD1 agrees at 7 bases. J lost 10 bases, V lost 0 bases, and 10 bases had no gene match. This CDR3 contains 16 residues. CDR1 and CDR2 (germline): SGHRS, YFSETQ.

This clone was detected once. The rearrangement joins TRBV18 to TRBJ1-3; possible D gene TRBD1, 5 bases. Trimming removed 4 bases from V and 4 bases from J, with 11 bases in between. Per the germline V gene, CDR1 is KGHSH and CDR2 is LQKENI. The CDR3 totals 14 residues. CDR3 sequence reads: CASSRGTLGNTIYF. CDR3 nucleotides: TGTGCCAGCTCACGGGGGACTCTGGGAAACACCATATATTTT.

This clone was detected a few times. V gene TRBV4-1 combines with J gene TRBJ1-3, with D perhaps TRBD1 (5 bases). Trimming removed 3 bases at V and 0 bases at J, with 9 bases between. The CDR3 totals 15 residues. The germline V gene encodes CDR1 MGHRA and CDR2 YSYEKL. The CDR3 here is CASSQQGGSGNTIYF. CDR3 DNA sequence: TGCGCCAGCAGCCAGCAGGGAGGCTCTGGAAACACCATATATTTT.

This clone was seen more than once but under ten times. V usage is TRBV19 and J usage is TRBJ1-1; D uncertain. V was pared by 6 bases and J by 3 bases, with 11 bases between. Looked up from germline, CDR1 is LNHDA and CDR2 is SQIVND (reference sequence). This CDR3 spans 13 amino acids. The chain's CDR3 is CASSPSPYTEAFF. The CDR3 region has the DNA TGTGCCAGTAGCCCTTCCCCTTACACTGAAGCTTTCTTT.

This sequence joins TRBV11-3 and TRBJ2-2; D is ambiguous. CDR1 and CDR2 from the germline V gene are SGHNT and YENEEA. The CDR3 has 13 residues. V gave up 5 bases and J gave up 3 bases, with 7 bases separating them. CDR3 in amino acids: CASSLIYTGELFF. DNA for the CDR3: TGTGCCAGCAGCCTTATTTACACCGGGGAGCTGTTTTTT.

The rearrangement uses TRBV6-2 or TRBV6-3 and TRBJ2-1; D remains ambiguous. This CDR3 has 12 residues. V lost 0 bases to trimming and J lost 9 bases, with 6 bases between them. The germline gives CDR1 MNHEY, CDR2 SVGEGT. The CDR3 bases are TGTGCCAGCAGTTACTCGCTAAGTGAGCAGTTCTTC. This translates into CASSYSLSEQFF.

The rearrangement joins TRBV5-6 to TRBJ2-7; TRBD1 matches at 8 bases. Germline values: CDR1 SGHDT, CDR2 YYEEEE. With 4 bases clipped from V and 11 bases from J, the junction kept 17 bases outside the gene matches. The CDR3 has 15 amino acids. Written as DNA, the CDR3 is TGTGCCAGCAGCGAGCTATCACGACGGACAGGGACGGAGTACTTC. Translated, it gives CASSELSRRTGTEYF.

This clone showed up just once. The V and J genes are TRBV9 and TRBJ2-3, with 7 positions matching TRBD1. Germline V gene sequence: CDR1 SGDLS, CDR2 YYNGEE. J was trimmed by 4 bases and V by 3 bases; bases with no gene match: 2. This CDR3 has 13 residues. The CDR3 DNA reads TGTGCCAGCAGCGGACAGGGAGCAGATACGCAGTATTTT. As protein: CASSGQGADTQYF.

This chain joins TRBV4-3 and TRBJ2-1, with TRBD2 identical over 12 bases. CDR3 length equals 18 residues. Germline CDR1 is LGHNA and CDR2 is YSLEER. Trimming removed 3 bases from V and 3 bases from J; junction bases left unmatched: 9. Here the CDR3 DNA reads TGCGCCAGCAGCCAGACCTCCGGGACTAGCGGGTTCTACAATGAGCAGTTCTTC. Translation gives CASSQTSGTSGFYNEQFF.